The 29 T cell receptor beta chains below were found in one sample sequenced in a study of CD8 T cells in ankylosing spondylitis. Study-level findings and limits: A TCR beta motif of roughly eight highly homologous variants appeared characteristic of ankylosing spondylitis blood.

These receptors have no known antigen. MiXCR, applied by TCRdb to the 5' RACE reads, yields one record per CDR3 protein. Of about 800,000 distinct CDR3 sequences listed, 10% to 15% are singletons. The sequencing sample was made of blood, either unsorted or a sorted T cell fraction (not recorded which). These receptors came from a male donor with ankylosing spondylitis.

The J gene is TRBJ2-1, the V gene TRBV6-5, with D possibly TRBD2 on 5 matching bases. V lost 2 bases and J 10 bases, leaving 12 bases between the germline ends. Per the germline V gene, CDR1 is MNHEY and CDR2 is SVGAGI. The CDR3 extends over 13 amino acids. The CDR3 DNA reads TGTGCCAGCAGTTACCCTGGACTCAGGGAGCAGTTCTTC. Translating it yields CASSYPGLREQFF.

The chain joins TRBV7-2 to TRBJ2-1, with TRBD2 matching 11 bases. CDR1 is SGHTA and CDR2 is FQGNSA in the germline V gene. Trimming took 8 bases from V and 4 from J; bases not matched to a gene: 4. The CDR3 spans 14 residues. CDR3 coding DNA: TGTGCCAGCCAACTAGCGGGAGAGTACAATGAGCAGTTCTTC. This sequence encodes CASQLAGEYNEQFF. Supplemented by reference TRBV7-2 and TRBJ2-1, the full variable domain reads GAGVSQSPSNKVTEKGKDVELRCDPISGHTALYWYRQSLGQGLEFLIYFQGNSAPDKSGLPSDRFSAERTGGSVSTLTIQRTQQEDSAVYLCASQLAGEYNEQFFGPGTRLTVL.

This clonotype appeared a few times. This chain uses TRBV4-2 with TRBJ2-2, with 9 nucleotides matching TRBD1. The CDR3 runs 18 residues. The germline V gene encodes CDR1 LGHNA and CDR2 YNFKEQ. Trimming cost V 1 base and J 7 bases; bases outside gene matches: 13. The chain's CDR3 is CASSQAYLGQGRDGELFF. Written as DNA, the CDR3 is TGTGCCAGCAGCCAAGCCTACTTAGGACAGGGGCGTGACGGGGAGCTGTTTTTT.

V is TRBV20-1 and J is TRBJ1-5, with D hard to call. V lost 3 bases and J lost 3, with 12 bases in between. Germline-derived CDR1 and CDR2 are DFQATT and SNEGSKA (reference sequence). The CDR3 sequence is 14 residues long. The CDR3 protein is CSASGLIDNQPQHF. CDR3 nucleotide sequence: TGCAGTGCTAGCGGCCTTATAGACAATCAGCCCCAGCATTTT.

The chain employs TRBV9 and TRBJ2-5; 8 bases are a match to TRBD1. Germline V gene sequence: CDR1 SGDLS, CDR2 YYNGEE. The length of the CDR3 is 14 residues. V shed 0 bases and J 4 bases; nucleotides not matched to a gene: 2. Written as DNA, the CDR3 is TGTGCCAGCAGCGTAGGCAGGGGGCGAGAGACCCAGTACTTC. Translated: CASSVGRGRETQYF.

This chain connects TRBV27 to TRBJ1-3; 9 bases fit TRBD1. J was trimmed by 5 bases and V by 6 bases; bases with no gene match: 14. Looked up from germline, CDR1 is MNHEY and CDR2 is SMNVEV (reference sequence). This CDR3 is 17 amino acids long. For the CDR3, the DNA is TGTGCCAGCAGCCGTATTTCCGGGACAGGGCAACGAAACACCATATATTTT. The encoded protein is CASSRISGTGQRNTIYF.

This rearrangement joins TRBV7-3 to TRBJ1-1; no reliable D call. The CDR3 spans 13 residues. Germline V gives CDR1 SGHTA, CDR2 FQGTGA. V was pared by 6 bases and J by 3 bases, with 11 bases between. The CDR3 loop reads CASRVGRDTEAFF. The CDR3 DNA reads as TGTGCCAGCAGGGTAGGGAGAGACACTGAAGCTTTCTTT. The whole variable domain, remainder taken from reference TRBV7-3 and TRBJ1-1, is GAGVSQTPSNKVTEKGKYVELRCDPISGHTALYWYRQSLGQGPEFLIYFQGTGAADDSGLPNDRFFAVRPEGSVSTLKIQRTERGDSAVYLCASRVGRDTEAFFGQGTRLTVV.

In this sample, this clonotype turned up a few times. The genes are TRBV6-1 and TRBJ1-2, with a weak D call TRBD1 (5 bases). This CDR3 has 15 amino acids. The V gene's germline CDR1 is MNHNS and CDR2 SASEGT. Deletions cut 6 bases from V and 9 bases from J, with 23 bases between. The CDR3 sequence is CASSQWGETGHRYTF. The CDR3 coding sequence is TGTGCCAGCAGCCAATGGGGGGAAACAGGCCATCGCTACACCTTC.

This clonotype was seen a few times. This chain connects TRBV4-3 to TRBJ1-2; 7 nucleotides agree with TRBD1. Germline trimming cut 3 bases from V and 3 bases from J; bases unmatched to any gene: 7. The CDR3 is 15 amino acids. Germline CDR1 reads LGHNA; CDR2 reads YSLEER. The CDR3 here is CASSQNPGQHYGYTF. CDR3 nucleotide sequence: TGCGCCAGCAGCCAGAATCCGGGACAGCACTATGGCTACACCTTC.

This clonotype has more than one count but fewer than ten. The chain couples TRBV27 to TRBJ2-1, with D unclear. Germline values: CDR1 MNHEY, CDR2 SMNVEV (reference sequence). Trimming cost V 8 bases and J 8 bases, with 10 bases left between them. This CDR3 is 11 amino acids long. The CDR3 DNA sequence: TGTGCCAGCCAGAAGTCCCATGAGCAGTTCTTC. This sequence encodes CASQKSHEQFF.

The CDR3 coding sequence is TGCGCCAGCAGCGCCGCTAGCGGGAGGGAGGCGCAGTATTTT. Translating gives CASSAASGREAQYF. The chain is built from TRBV5-1 and TRBJ2-3; 12 nucleotides align to TRBD2. Trimming took 4 bases from V and 10 from J; bases not matched to a gene: 7. CDR1 and CDR2 (germline): SGHRS, YFSETQ. This CDR3 comprises 14 residues.

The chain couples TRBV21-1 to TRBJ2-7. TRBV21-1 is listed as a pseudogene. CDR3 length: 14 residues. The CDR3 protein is CASSKEDSFYEQYF. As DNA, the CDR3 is TGTGCCAGCAGCAAAGAGGACAGCTTCTACGAGCAGTACTTC.

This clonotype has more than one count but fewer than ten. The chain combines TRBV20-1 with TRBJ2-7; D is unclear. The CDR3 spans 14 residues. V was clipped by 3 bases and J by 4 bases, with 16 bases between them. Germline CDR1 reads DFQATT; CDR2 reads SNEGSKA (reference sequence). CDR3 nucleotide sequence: TGCAGTGCTAGTCCCTTGAGACTTTCGTACGAGCAGTACTTC. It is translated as CSASPLRLSYEQYF.

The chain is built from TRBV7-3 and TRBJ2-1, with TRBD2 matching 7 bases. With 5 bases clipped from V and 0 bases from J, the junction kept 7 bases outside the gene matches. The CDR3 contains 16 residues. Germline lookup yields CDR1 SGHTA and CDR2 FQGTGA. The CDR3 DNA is TGTGCCAGCAGCCGGACCGGGGGGACCTCCTACAATGAGCAGTTCTTC. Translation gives CASSRTGGTSYNEQFF.

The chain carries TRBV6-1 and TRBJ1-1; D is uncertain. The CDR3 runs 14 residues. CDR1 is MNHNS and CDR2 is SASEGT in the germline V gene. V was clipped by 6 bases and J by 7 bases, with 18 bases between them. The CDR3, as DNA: TGTGCCAGCAGCCGCGAAGGGTTCGTTAATGAAGCTTTCTTT. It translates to CASSREGFVNEAFF.

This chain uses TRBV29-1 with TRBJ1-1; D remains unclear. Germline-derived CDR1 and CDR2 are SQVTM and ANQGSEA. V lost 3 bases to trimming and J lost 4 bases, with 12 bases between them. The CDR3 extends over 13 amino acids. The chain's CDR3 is CSVEAGRTTEAFF. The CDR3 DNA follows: TGCAGCGTTGAGGCCGGGAGAACCACTGAAGCTTTCTTT. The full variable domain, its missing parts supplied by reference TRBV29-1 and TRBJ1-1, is SAVISQKPSRDICQRGTSLTIQCQVDSQVTMMFWYRQQPGQSLTLIATANQGSEATYESGFVIDKFPISRPNLTFSTLTVSNMSPEDSSIYLCSVEAGRTTEAFFGQGTRLTVV.

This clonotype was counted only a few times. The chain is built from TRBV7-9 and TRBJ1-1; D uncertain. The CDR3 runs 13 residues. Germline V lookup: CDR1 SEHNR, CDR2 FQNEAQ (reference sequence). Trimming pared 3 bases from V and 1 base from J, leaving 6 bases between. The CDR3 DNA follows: TGTGCCAGCAGCTTCTACGGGAACACTGAAGCTTTCTTT. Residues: CASSFYGNTEAFF.

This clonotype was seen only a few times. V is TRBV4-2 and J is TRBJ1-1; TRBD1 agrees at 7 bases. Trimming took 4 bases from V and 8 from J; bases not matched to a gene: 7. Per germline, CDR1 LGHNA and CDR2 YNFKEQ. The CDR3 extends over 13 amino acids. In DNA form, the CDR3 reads TGTGCCAGCAGCCCCGGGACAGTAAGAGAAGCTTTCTTT. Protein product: CASSPGTVREAFF.

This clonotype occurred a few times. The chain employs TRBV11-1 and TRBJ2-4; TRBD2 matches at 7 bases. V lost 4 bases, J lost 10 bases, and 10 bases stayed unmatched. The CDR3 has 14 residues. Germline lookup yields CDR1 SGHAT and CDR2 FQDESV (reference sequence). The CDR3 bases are TGTGCCAGCAGCTGGGGAAGAGGGAGGGCGATTCAGTACTTC. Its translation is CASSWGRGRAIQYF.

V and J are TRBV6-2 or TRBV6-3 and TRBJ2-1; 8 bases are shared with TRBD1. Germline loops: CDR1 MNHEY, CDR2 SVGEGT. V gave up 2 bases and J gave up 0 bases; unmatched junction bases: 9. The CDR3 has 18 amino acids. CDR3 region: CASSYAAGGWSSYNEQFF. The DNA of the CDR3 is TGTGCCAGCAGTTACGCGGCAGGGGGCTGGAGCTCCTACAATGAGCAGTTCTTC.

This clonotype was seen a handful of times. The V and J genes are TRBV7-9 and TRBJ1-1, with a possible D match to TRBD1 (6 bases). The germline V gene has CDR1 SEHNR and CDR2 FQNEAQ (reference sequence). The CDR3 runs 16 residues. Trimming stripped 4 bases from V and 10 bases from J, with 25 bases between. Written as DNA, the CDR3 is TGTGCCAGCAGCTCAGGAGGGGGACGAGGTAGCCTGGGAGCTTTCTTT. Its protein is CASSSGGGRGSLGAFF. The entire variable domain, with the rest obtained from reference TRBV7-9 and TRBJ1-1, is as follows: DTGVSQNPRHKITKRGQNVTFRCDPISEHNRLYWYRQTLGQGPEFLTYFQNEAQLEKSRLLSDRFSAERPKGSFSTLEIQRTEQGDSAMYLCASSSGGGRGSLGAFFGQGTRLTVV.

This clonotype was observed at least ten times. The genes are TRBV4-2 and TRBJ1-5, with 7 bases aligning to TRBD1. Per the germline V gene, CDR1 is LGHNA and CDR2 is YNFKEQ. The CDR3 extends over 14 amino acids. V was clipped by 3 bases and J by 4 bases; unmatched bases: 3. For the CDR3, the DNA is TGTGCCAGCAGCCAGGGACAGAGAAATCAGCCCCAGCATTTT. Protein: CASSQGQRNQPQHF.

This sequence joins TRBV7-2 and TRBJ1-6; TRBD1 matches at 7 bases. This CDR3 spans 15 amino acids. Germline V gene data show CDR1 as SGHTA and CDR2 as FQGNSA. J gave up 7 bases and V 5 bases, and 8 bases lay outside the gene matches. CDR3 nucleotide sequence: TGTGCCAGCAGCCGAAAGACAGGGACAAATTCACCCCTCCACTTT. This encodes CASSRKTGTNSPLHF.

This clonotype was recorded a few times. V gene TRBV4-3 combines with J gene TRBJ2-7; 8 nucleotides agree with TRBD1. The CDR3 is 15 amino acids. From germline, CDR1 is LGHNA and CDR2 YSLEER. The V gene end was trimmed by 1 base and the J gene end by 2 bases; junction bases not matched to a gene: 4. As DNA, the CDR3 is TGCGCCAGCAGCCAAGTAAGCAGGGGGCCCTACGAGCAGTACTTC. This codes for CASSQVSRGPYEQYF.

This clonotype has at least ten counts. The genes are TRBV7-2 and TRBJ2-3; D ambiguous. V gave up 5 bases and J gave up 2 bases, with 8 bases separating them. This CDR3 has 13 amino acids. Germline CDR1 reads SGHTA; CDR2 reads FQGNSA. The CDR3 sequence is CASSDTITDTQYF. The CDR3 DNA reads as TGTGCCAGCAGCGACACAATCACAGATACGCAGTATTTT.

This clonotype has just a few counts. The CDR3 here is CASSSEPGRHGTGELFF. CDR3 nucleotides: TGTGCCAGCAGTAGCGAGCCCGGGCGTCATGGGACCGGGGAGCTGTTTTTT. The V gene is TRBV6-1, the J gene TRBJ2-2; D unclear. Germline V gene sequence: CDR1 MNHNS, CDR2 SASEGT. The V gene lost 5 bases and the J gene lost 5 bases, with 21 bases spanning the gap. This CDR3 spans 17 amino acids.

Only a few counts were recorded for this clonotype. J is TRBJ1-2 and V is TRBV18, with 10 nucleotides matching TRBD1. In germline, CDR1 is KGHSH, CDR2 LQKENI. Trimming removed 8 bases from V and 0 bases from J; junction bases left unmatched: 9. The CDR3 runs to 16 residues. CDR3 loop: CASTAFGTGANYGYTF. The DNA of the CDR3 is TGTGCCAGCACCGCCTTTGGGACAGGGGCTAACTATGGCTACACCTTC.

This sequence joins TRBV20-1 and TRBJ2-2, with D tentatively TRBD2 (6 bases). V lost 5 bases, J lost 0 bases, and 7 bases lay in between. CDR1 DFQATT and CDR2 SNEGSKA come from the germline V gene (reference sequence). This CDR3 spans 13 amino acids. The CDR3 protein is CSAPGANTGELFF. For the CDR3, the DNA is TGCAGTGCTCCGGGAGCGAACACCGGGGAGCTGTTTTTT.

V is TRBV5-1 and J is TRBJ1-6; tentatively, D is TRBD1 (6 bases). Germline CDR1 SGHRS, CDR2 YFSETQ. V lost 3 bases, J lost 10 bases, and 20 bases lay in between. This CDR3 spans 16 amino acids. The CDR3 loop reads CASSSDLGGVQSPLHF. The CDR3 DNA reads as TGCGCCAGCAGCTCCGACCTCGGGGGCGTTCAGTCACCCCTCCACTTT.